A selection of T cell receptor beta chains follows, all from one sample in a study of breast tumors, draining lymph nodes, adjacent tissues. TCRdb re-called the multiplex PCR reads through MiXCR, storing one row per CDR3 protein. The top ten hold around 3.5% of the sample, which has some 130,000 distinct CDR3 sequences, less than 20% seen once. Sequenced sample: axillary lymph node tissue. These receptors all come from a female donor with breast cancer. Some clones in this sample may be carry-over from other donors' samples. The CDR3 runs from the conserved cysteine through the conserved F or W. The order of the fields is D gene, V gene, J gene, clone size, CDR3 protein, CDR3 DNA. The D gene is left open where the match is weak. Part of the rows lack a size; the others show once, few, many or a class for expanded clones.

>TRBD2|TRBV12-3/TRBV12-4|TRBJ2-7|many
CASRRAGDYEQYF
TGTGCCAGCAGGCGAGCGGGGGACTACGAGCAGTACTTC
>TRBD2|TRBV5-1|TRBJ2-2|many
CASSLRGGRPENTGELFF
TGCGCCAGCAGCTTGAGGGGCGGGAGGCCTGAGAACACCGGGGAGCTGTTTTTT
>NA|TRBV12-3/TRBV12-4|TRBJ1-6|many
CASSIAYNSPLHF
TGTGCCAGCAGTATAGCTTATAATTCACCCCTCCACTTT
>TRBD1|TRBV19|TRBJ1-2|NA
CASSPRTGTASYGYTF
TGTGCCAGTAGTCCAAGGACAGGAACTGCTAGCTATGGCTACACCTTC
>NA|TRBV2|TRBJ1-3|many
CASTLEGGSGNTIYF
TGTGCCAGCACCCTGGAGGGGGGCTCTGGAAACACCATATATTTT
>NA|TRBV3-1|TRBJ2-3|few
CASSPRPRTDTQYF
TGTGCCAGCAGCCCCCGACCGCGAACAGATACGCAGTATTTT
>TRBD2|TRBV5-6|TRBJ2-2|many
CASSLYGLEITGELFF
TGTGCCAGCAGCTTGTATGGACTAGAGATCACCGGGGAGCTGTTTTTT
>NA|TRBV28|TRBJ1-5|once
CASSGEGRKSQHF
TGTGCCAGCAGTGGAGAGGGCAGGAAGTCCCAGCATTTT
>NA|TRBV18|TRBJ2-7|many
CASSPPGSHEQYF
TGTGCCAGCTCACCACCGGGGAGCCACGAGCAGTACTTC
>NA|TRBV5-4|TRBJ2-4|few
CASSLFLLGIQYF
TGTGCCAGCAGCTTGTTTCTTCTCGGCATTCAGTACTTC
>NA|TRBV10-2|TRBJ2-7|NA
CASSQGSHEQYF
TGCGCCAGCTCCCAGGGGTCCCACGAGCAGTACTTC
>NA|TRBV7-9|TRBJ2-5|many
CAGGSDLRETQYF
TGTGCCGGAGGATCGGACCTCCGAGAGACCCAGTACTTC
>TRBD1|TRBV7-9|TRBJ2-5|many
CASSPRGGRETQYF
TGTGCCAGCAGCCCTAGAGGGGGCAGGGAGACCCAGTACTTC